Each of the 30 T cell receptor beta chains below was sequenced from the same sample in a study of CXCR3-negative and CXCR3-positive naive CD8 T cells (dated by TCRdb to the late 2010s). Sequenced on a NextSeq 550. The Human TCR Profiling Kit (MiLaboratory) was used to make UMI-labeled 5' RACE TRB cDNA libraries. TCRdb reprocessed the reads and provides one entry for every CDR3 protein sequence; no DNA is given. The sample's own table lists some 40,000 distinct CDR3 sequences. The leading ten clones occupy around 15% of the sample. The specimen sequenced was memory CD8+ T cells from blood. Sample cell subset or site, as interpreted from the label and publication: conventional CD8+ memory T cells (TMEM), sorted as controls. The receptors were sampled from a human donor in good health. Some clones in this sample may be carry-over from other donors' samples.

The chain uses TRBV6-2 or TRBV6-3 and TRBJ1-5. The CDR3 is 13 residues long. CDR1 and CDR2 from the germline V gene are MNHEY and SVGEGT. This CDR3 is CASSKDEIQPQHF.

CDR3 region: CSVISGGEWYNEQFF. The gene calls are TRBV29-1 and TRBJ2-1; TCRdb calls TRBD2, which cannot be checked without DNA. This CDR3 has 15 residues. CDR1 is SQVTM, CDR2 ANQGSEA, per germline.

V gene TRBV6-6 combines with J gene TRBJ2-2; TCRdb's assignment of TRBD1 cannot be checked, as there is no DNA. Germline CDR1 MNHNY, CDR2 SVGAGI (reference sequence). The CDR3 is made up of 17 amino acids. The CDR3 loop reads CASTPYSSGSPGWELFF.

The gene calls are TRBV24-1 and TRBJ2-2; lacking DNA, the TRBD1 call made by TCRdb goes unchecked. This CDR3 comprises 15 residues. CDR1 and CDR2 (germline): KGHDR, SFDVKD. The chain's CDR3 is CATSHGLGETGELFF.

The V and J genes are TRBV6-5 and TRBJ2-1; the D gene TCRdb calls, TRBD2, cannot be checked with no DNA. Germline assignment: CDR1 MNHEY and CDR2 SVGAGI. The CDR3 totals 18 residues. The CDR3 is CASSYSDPLAGGYNEQFF.

V and J are TRBV4-3 and TRBJ2-2; without DNA, the TCRdb call of TRBD2 cannot be checked. The CDR3 is 14 residues long. Germline CDR1 is LGHNA and CDR2 is YSLEER. The CDR3 sequence is CASSQDTRSGELFF.

According to its frequency, this clonotype is medium-sized. The chain links TRBV4-3 to TRBJ2-3; the TRBD2 assignment by TCRdb is unverifiable without DNA. This CDR3 has 18 residues. Germline-derived CDR1 and CDR2 are LGHNA and YSLEER. The CDR3 is CASSQGFAGGPVTDTQYF.

V is TRBV4-3 and J is TRBJ2-7; TCRdb outputs TRBD1, but without DNA this stays unchecked. The CDR3 loop spans 16 amino acids. Germline assignment: CDR1 LGHNA and CDR2 YSLEER. The CDR3: CASSQEGWTGFYEQYF.

The chain joins TRBV29-1 to TRBJ2-2; TCRdb selects TRBD1, and the lack of DNA leaves this call unchecked. Germline V gives CDR1 SQVTM, CDR2 ANQGSEA. CDR3 size: 13 residues. This CDR3 reads CSATGRNTGELFF.

This chain uses TRBV28 with TRBJ2-1; with no DNA, the TCRdb D assignment of TRBD2 cannot be verified. This CDR3 spans 15 amino acids. Germline loops: CDR1 MDHEN, CDR2 SYDVKM. The CDR3 here is CASSLLDSGKNEQFF. Combining the CDR3 with reference TRBV28 and TRBJ2-1 gives the whole variable domain DVKVTQSSRYLVKRTGEKVFLECVQDMDHENMFWYRQDPGLGLRLIYFSYDVKMKEKGDIPEGYSVSREKKERFSLILESASTNQTSMYLCASSLLDSGKNEQFFGPGTRLTVL.

The gene calls are TRBV6-5 and TRBJ2-1. Germline V gene lookup returns CDR1 MNHEY and CDR2 SVGAGI. The CDR3 is 14 amino acids. The CDR3 protein is CASSYSLGYNEQFF.

CDR3 protein: CASSSGQGAGGELFF. The chain uses TRBV6-6 and TRBJ2-2; TCRdb's D gene call, TRBD1, goes unchecked for lack of DNA. The CDR3 runs 15 residues. Germline V gene sequence: CDR1 MNHNY, CDR2 SVGAGI (reference sequence).

The rearrangement links TRBV9 to TRBJ1-5. Germline CDR1 SGDLS, CDR2 YYNGEE. This CDR3 has 12 amino acids. The CDR3 reads CASSAGDQPQHF.

The V and J genes are TRBV29-1 and TRBJ2-5; the TRBD1 assignment by TCRdb is unverifiable without DNA. CDR1 and CDR2 from the germline V gene are SQVTM and ANQGSEA. This CDR3 is 14 amino acids long. CDR3 residues: CSAGGQGYQETQYF.

The CDR3 protein is CASTSLAGVETQYF. This chain joins TRBV28 and TRBJ2-5; TCRdb's D gene call, TRBD2, goes unchecked for lack of DNA. The CDR3 loop spans 14 amino acids. The germline CDR1 and CDR2 sequences are MDHEN and SYDVKM. Combining the CDR3 with reference TRBV28 and TRBJ2-5 gives the whole variable domain DVKVTQSSRYLVKRTGEKVFLECVQDMDHENMFWYRQDPGLGLRLIYFSYDVKMKEKGDIPEGYSVSREKKERFSLILESASTNQTSMYLCASTSLAGVETQYFGPGTRLLVL.

The rearrangement links TRBV5-1 to TRBJ2-7. The V gene's germline CDR1 is SGHRS and CDR2 YFSETQ. The length of the CDR3 is 13 residues. The CDR3 region is CASSLTVSYEQYF.

The chain has TRBV29-1 and TRBJ2-1. The germline CDR1 and CDR2 sequences are SQVTM and ANQGSEA. The length of the CDR3 is 11 residues. CDR3 loop: CSPSNYNEQFF.

The chain links TRBV12-3 or TRBV12-4 to TRBJ2-7. There are 14 residues in the CDR3. Here the CDR3 reads CASSLVENPYEQYF.

The gene calls are TRBV29-1 and TRBJ2-5; TCRdb indicates TRBD2, and absent DNA this call remains unverified. This CDR3 is built from 14 residues. The germline gives CDR1 SQVTM, CDR2 ANQGSEA. CDR3 sequence reads: CSVDGLAGAETQYF.

This rearrangement joins TRBV5-1 to TRBJ2-2. Germline CDR1 SGHRS, CDR2 YFSETQ. There are 12 residues in the CDR3. The CDR3 is CASSLENGELFF.

The V gene is TRBV6-2 or TRBV6-3, the J gene TRBJ2-3; TCRdb outputs TRBD2, but without DNA this stays unchecked. Germline V gene data show CDR1 as MNHEY and CDR2 as SVGEGT. The CDR3 has 17 residues. CDR3 sequence reads: CASSPLLAGVFTDTQYF.

The chain links TRBV25-1 to TRBJ1-5; TCRdb calls TRBD1, which cannot be checked without DNA. Germline V gene data show CDR1 as MGHDK and CDR2 as SYGVNS. This CDR3 contains 15 residues. The CDR3 here is CASSERGLGNQPQHF.

This rearrangement joins TRBV5-1 to TRBJ1-5. The germline V gene encodes CDR1 SGHRS and CDR2 YFSETQ. There are 13 residues in the CDR3. The CDR3 sequence is CASSLGSNQPQHF.

The CDR3 sequence is CSVEGSRGSHTGELFF. This rearrangement joins TRBV29-1 to TRBJ2-2; with no DNA, the TCRdb D assignment of TRBD1 cannot be verified. CDR3 length: 16 amino acids. Germline lookup yields CDR1 SQVTM and CDR2 ANQGSEA.

J is TRBJ2-7 and V is TRBV7-2; with no DNA, the TCRdb D assignment of TRBD2 cannot be verified. The CDR3 contains 15 residues. Germline V CDR1 and CDR2: SGHTA, FQGNSA. The CDR3 reads CASSSGLADYYEQYF.

The J gene is TRBJ2-7, the V gene TRBV3-1; TCRdb indicates TRBD1, and absent DNA this call remains unverified. Germline V lookup: CDR1 LGHDT, CDR2 YNNKEL (reference sequence). The CDR3 covers 14 residues. This CDR3 is CASTGTGDSYEQYF.

This chain uses TRBV13 with TRBJ2-7; TCRdb names TRBD2, which stays unverified in the absence of DNA. Germline CDR1 PRHDT, CDR2 FYEKMQ (reference sequence). The CDR3 totals 15 residues. The CDR3 loop is CASSLRLEGSYEQYF.

This chain joins TRBV7-2 and TRBJ2-7; with no DNA, the TCRdb D assignment of TRBD1 cannot be verified. CDR1 is SGHTA and CDR2 is FQGNSA in the germline V gene. This CDR3 is built from 14 residues. The CDR3 sequence is CASSLAQGVYEQYF.

The J gene is TRBJ2-1, the V gene TRBV7-2; TCRdb returns TRBD2, unconfirmable since there is no DNA. The CDR3 is 15 residues long. Germline CDR1 SGHTA, CDR2 FQGNSA. CDR3: CASSLGLASGNEQFF.

The chain joins TRBV6-6 to TRBJ1-1; TCRdb designates TRBD1, a call that cannot be tested without DNA. CDR1 and CDR2 from the germline V gene are MNHNY and SVGAGI (reference sequence). The length of the CDR3 is 16 residues. CDR3 loop: CASTSTRSGENTEAFF.